This paragraph reports one TCR beta chain. Its target is unknown. The data derive from a study of PD-1 blockade in mismatch repair-deficient tumors. Regarding the study as a whole: Rapid post-treatment expansion, then contraction, generally preceding radiologic response, marked tumor-resident clones.

The TCR-sequenced patients were a few responders to pembrolizumab. The method was immunoSEQ multiplex PCR; TCRdb's version includes in-frame clones alone and lacks a portion of them. This table holds roughly 84,000 clones, roughly 80% found once. CDR3 length: 16 residues. Trimming stripped 0 bases from V and 3 bases from J, with 9 bases between. From germline, CDR1 is LNHNV and CDR2 YYDKDF (reference sequence). The receptor comes from an adult with mismatch repair-deficient cancer. The rearrangement joins TRBV15 to TRBJ2-6, with D perhaps matching TRBD2 (5 bases). This specimen consisted of peripheral blood, obtained 12 weeks after starting pembrolizumab. The CDR3 bases are TGTGCCACCAGCAGAGATAGGAGCGGTGGGGCCAACGTCCTGACTTTC. It translates to CATSRDRSGGANVLTF.